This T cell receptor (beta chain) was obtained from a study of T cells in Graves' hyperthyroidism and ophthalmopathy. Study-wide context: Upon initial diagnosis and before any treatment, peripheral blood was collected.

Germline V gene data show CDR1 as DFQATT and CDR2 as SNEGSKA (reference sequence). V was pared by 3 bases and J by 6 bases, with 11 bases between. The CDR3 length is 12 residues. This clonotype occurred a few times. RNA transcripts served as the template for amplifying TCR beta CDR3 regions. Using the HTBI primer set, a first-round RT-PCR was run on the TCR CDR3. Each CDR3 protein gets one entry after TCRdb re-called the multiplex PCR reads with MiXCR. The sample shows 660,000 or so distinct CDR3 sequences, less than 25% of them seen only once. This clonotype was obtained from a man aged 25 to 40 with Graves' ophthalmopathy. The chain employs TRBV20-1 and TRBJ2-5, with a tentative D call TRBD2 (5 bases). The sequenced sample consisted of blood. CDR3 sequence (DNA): TGCAGTGCTAGGGAGGAGTTACAGACCCAGTACTTC. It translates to CSAREELQTQYF.